The sequence of this T cell receptor beta chain was determined in a study of CD8+ T cells in alopecia areata. Whole-study context: Twice a day, 5 to 10 mg of oral tofacitinib was administered to treated patients. General observations from the study: Normal skin contains resident alphabeta T cells, and these are also sequenced in scalp samples. Lesional scalp exceeded normal scalp in clonality, especially in alopecia totalis/universalis.

It was cDNA, reverse transcribed from extracted RNA, that served as the sequencing template. The method was immunoSEQ multiplex PCR; TCRdb's version includes in-frame clones alone and lacks a portion of them. The sample has some 150,000 clones, less than 75% seen once. Lesional scalp punch biopsies and peripheral blood came from alopecia areata patients. Remarks on this clone: Its target is not known.

Trimming removed 5 bases at V and 0 bases at J, with 6 bases between. The CDR3 is 13 residues long. The germline gives CDR1 SGDLS, CDR2 YYNGEE. This TCR was sampled from a human donor with alopecia areata. The sample in question was CD8+ T cells sorted from blood, obtained at week 0. V and J are TRBV9 and TRBJ2-1; D not certain. DNA for the CDR3: TGTGCCAGCAGTGACCCCTCCTACAATGAGCAGTTCTTC. Translation: CASSDPSYNEQFF.